The 14 T cell receptor beta chains below come from one sample, sequenced in a study of Graves' ophthalmopathy and Graves' hyperthyroidism. TCR beta CDR3 regions were amplified from RNA transcripts. After a first-round RT-PCR with HTBI primers, a second-round multiplex PCR was run. In TCRdb, the multiplex PCR reads were re-called with MiXCR into one record per CDR3 protein. The sample has tens of thousands of distinct CDR3 sequences; roughly 47% are singletons. What was sequenced was peripheral blood. The receptors come from an adult woman with Graves' ophthalmopathy.

This clonotype was observed at least ten times. This rearrangement joins TRBV5-8 to TRBJ2-5, with TRBD2 as a possible D gene (6 bases). The CDR3 contains 14 residues. The germline V and J ends were trimmed by 4 bases and 4 bases, with 14 bases remaining between them. The V gene's germline CDR1 is SGHTS and CDR2 YDEGEE. The CDR3 DNA is TGTGCCAGCAGCCCCAGGGACTTAAGAGAGACCCAGTACTTC. Translation gives CASSPRDLRETQYF.

In this sample, this clonotype turned up many times. V and J are TRBV12-3 or TRBV12-4 and TRBJ1-5; TRBD1 matches at 7 bases. The CDR3 sequence is 15 residues long. V dropped 5 bases and J dropped 6; count of bases not matched to a gene: 10. The DNA of the CDR3 is TGTGCCAGCAGTACCGAGACAGGGTCGGGTCAGCCCCAGCATTTT. Translated: CASSTETGSGQPQHF.

This clonotype was seen at least ten times. As DNA, the CDR3 is TGTGCCAGCAGTTTAATAACCGGAGGGAACACCGGGGAGCTGTTTTTT. Translated: CASSLITGGNTGELFF. The chain is built from TRBV12-3 or TRBV12-4 and TRBJ2-2; perhaps TRBD2 as D (5 bases). V was trimmed by 2 bases and J by 1 base, leaving 11 bases between them. This CDR3 contains 16 residues.

The chain carries TRBV9 and TRBJ2-1; 8 bases match TRBD1. Trimming at V came to 1 base and at J to 7 bases, leaving 7 bases not matched to a gene. The CDR3 is 15 amino acids. The germline gives CDR1 SGDLS, CDR2 YYNGEE. CDR3 in DNA: TGTGCCAGCAGCGTAAGGACAGGGTCCTTGAATGAGCAGTTCTTC. Translation: CASSVRTGSLNEQFF. The full variable domain, its missing parts supplied by reference TRBV9 and TRBJ2-1, is DSGVTQTPKHLITATGQRVTLRCSPRSGDLSVYWYQQSLDQGLQFLIQYYNGEERAKGNILERFSAQQFPDLHSELNLSSLELGDSALYFCASSVRTGSLNEQFFGPGTRLTVL.

The chain recombines TRBV20-1 with TRBJ1-5; a possible D gene is TRBD1 (5 bases). CDR1 DFQATT and CDR2 SNEGSKA come from the germline V gene (reference sequence). The CDR3 loop spans 15 amino acids. V lost 3 bases to trimming and J lost 7 bases, with 19 bases between them. The CDR3: CSARGLAGNEQPQHF. CDR3 bases: TGCAGTGCTAGGGGACTAGCGGGCAATGAGCAGCCCCAGCATTTT.

V and J are TRBV2 and TRBJ1-1; 9 bases align to TRBD1. The CDR3 length is 14 residues. In germline, CDR1 is SNHLY, CDR2 FYNNEI. The junction had 4 bases not matched to a gene; V was cut back by 7 bases and J by 1 base. This CDR3 reads CASIGDRANTEAFF. The DNA of the CDR3 is TGTGCCAGCATAGGGGACAGGGCGAACACTGAAGCTTTCTTT.

The count of this clonotype is one. The chain couples TRBV6-5 to TRBJ2-7, with TRBD2 matching over 8 bases. The V gene's germline CDR1 is MNHEY and CDR2 SVGAGI. The CDR3 loop spans 17 amino acids. Trimming removed 5 bases from V and 2 bases from J; junction bases left unmatched: 14. CDR3 in DNA: TGTGCCAGCAGTCCTACCCTAAGCGGGGGAGCCGCCTACGAGCAGTACTTC. Encoded protein: CASSPTLSGGAAYEQYF.

This clonotype occurred many times. The chain employs TRBV6-1 and TRBJ2-1; 8 bases map to TRBD1. Trimming removed 0 bases from V and 7 bases from J; junction bases left unmatched: 11. There are 17 residues in the CDR3. The germline gives CDR1 MNHNS, CDR2 SASEGT. For the CDR3, the DNA is TGTGCCAGCAGTGAAGCGGGCAGGGGGCCGATGGGTAATGAGCAGTTCTTC. Residues: CASSEAGRGPMGNEQFF.

The rearrangement links TRBV9 to TRBJ2-7; D gene ambiguous. V was trimmed by 3 bases and J by 6 bases, leaving 10 bases between them. The CDR3 consists of 12 residues. Germline CDR1 and CDR2: SGDLS and YYNGEE. This chain's CDR3 is CASSGPWGEQYF. For the CDR3, the DNA is TGTGCCAGCAGCGGTCCCTGGGGCGAGCAGTACTTC.

This sequence joins TRBV19 and TRBJ2-3; TRBD2 matches at 8 bases. This CDR3 comprises 13 residues. V lost 10 bases, J lost 0 bases, and 3 bases stayed unmatched. Germline V gene data show CDR1 as LNHDA and CDR2 as SQIVND (reference sequence). As DNA, the CDR3 is TGTGCCAAGCGGGGGACTAGCACAGATACGCAGTATTTT. As protein: CAKRGTSTDTQYF.

A few counts support this clonotype. The chain joins TRBV29-1 to TRBJ2-3; D not certain. V lost 8 bases, J lost 9 bases, and 12 bases lay in between. This CDR3 spans 10 amino acids. Per the germline V gene, CDR1 is SQVTM and CDR2 is ANQGSEA. CDR3: CSLGHETQYF. CDR3 DNA sequence: TGCAGCTTGGGCCACGAGACGCAGTATTTT.

CDR3 loop: CSGAGWAQGTQYF. The DNA of the CDR3 is TGCAGTGGGGCAGGGTGGGCACAAGGTACGCAGTATTTT. V and J are TRBV20-1 and TRBJ2-3, with a tentative D call TRBD1 (5 bases). The germline gives CDR1 DFQATT, CDR2 SNEGSKA (reference sequence). V lost 7 bases, J lost 8 bases, and 19 bases lay in between. This CDR3 is built from 13 residues.

The CDR3 here is CASSYLPDRANVLTF. CDR3 DNA: TGTGCCAGCAGTTACCTTCCCGACAGGGCCAACGTCCTGACTTTC. V and J are TRBV6-6 and TRBJ2-6; D is undetermined. Trimming took 2 bases from V and 5 from J, leaving 10 bases between them. Germline CDR1 and CDR2: MNHNY and SVGAGI (reference sequence). There are 15 residues in the CDR3.

Regarding this clonotype: Germline and junction disagree at one end, which may indicate a read error. The gene calls are TRBV11-2 and TRBJ2-1; D gene unclear. The length of the CDR3 is 11 residues. The germline CDR1 and CDR2 sequences are SGHAT and FQNNGV. This CDR3 is CVSSLDWVQSF. In nucleotides, the CDR3 is TGTGTCAGCAGCTTAGATTGGGTGCAGTCCTTC. Variable domain in full (rest from reference TRBV11-2 and TRBJ2-1): EAGVAQSPRYKIIEKRQSVAFWCNPISGHATLYWYQQILGQGPKLLIQFQNNGVVDDSQLPKDRFSAERLKGVDSTLKIQPAKLEDSAVYLCVSSLDWVQSFGPGTRLTVL.